This TCR beta chain was identified in a study of blood T cell repertoires in COVID-19. The CDR3 runs to 15 residues. Trimming took 5 bases from V and 8 from J; bases not matched to a gene: 11. The germline gives CDR1 MNHEY, CDR2 SMNVEV (reference sequence). Methods used by the authors: Reference gene primer amplification gave nucleated cell count estimates. Libraries were prepared by immunoSEQ multiplex PCR; TCRdb keeps only in-frame clonotypes and omits some of them. The DNA was the basis for D and trimming; V, J and clone size are from that table. The sample records about 100,000 clones, approximately 85% being singletons.

Sequenced: peripheral blood. The sequence was collected from a man aged 55-75 years with acute or convalescent COVID-19. The chain recombines TRBV27 with TRBJ2-1; 8 bases are shared with TRBD2. The CDR3 here is CASSPTWTSSHEQFF. The DNA of the CDR3 is TGTGCCAGCAGTCCTACCTGGACTAGCTCGCATGAGCAGTTCTTC.